This T cell receptor (beta chain) was observed in a study of T cells in Graves' hyperthyroidism and ophthalmopathy. Subjects with ophthalmopathy showed a Clinical Activity Score no lower than 3, a NOSPECS grade no lower than 4, and a duration shorter than 3 months. The diagnostic basis comprised clinical symptoms, serum thyroxine and TRAb, thyroid ultrasound and orbital computed tomography. This CDR3 has 16 amino acids. Trimming took 4 bases from V and 2 from J, leaving 16 bases between them. In germline, CDR1 is SGHRS, CDR2 YFSETQ. TCR beta CDR3 regions were amplified from RNA transcripts. When the TCR CDR3 underwent first-round RT-PCR, the HTBI primer set was used. TCRdb used MiXCR to reprocess the multiplex PCR reads, holding one entry per CDR3 protein. Found here are over 500,000 distinct CDR3 sequences, about 16% of them singletons; the top ten hold 25% to 35%.

Sequenced sample: blood. The rearrangement links TRBV5-1 to TRBJ2-1; unclear D gene. This TCR was sampled from a woman in her thirties with Graves' ophthalmopathy. The CDR3 bases are TGCGCCAGCAGCCCCGAGATCTCCCTAACCTACAATGAGCAGTTCTTC. Translating gives CASSPEISLTYNEQFF.